The T cell receptor (beta chain) under discussion was sequenced for a study of blood T cell repertoires in COVID-19. Study-wide background: T cells, B-cell-depleted T cells, or PBMCs supplied cDNA or gDNA.

The sample holds one count of this clone. Repertoires were generated with immunoSEQ multiplex PCR, while TCRdb's copy carries only in-frame clones and drops some. Of roughly 400,000 clones listed, about 90% are singletons. CDR1 and CDR2 from the germline V gene are LGHNA and YNFKEQ. The CDR3 loop spans 16 amino acids. V was pared by 0 bases and J by 5 bases, with 8 bases of the junction left unmatched. Among Cohort 3 donors, those recovered had two negative PCRs, clearance, or symptom resolution. The chain uses TRBV4-2 and TRBJ2-7, with 9 nucleotides matching TRBD1. This receptor was obtained from a woman younger than 45 who had recovered from COVID-19. The sample consisted of PBMCs or T cells enriched from blood (not recorded which). The DNA of the CDR3 is TGTGCCAGCAGCCAAGATTCGGGGACAGGGCTTGACGAGCAGTACTTC. Translated: CASSQDSGTGLDEQYF.